This T cell receptor (beta chain) is from a study of T cells in Graves' hyperthyroidism and ophthalmopathy. This clonotype was seen a handful of times. Trimming shortened V by 3 bases and J by 3 bases, and 12 bases separated the two germline ends. This CDR3 has 14 residues. Germline values: CDR1 DFQATT, CDR2 SNEGSKA (reference sequence). The investigators amplified TCR beta CDR3 regions from RNA transcripts. First-round RT-PCR targeting the TCR CDR3 was performed with the HTBI primer set. TCRdb fed the multiplex PCR reads into MiXCR, producing one record per CDR3 protein. The table shows 700,000 to 950,000 distinct CDR3 sequences, with 35% occurring only once.

The sample was blood. The V call is TRBV20-1, the J call TRBJ1-5; D remains unclear. This receptor was identified in a middle-aged woman with Graves' hyperthyroidism. CDR3 DNA sequence: TGCAGTGCTAGGGACCGGGATTTCAATCAGCCCCAGCATTTT. Residues: CSARDRDFNQPQHF.